This T cell receptor (beta chain) was identified during a study of shared clonotypes between healthy human individuals (dated by TCRdb to 2018 to 2020). The study in broad terms: The cohort comprised a couple of women and a few men aged 18 to 49 years. For each donor, CD4 naive and CD4 memory were each run on three plates, CD8 naive on two plates, and CD8 memory on one plate. To estimate repertoire size and how much clonotype sharing occurs between individuals, the study deeply sequenced the blood TCR repertoires of several healthy adults. To increase sequencing depth and limit assay-specific biases, different laboratories used diverse techniques to prepare libraries and sequence TCR repertoires. Between about 0.94 and 8.9 billion PBMCs per donor were obtained by leukapheresis.

For this clone: The specificity of this receptor is unknown. Base qualities are not at hand, and no much larger clone is one base apart.

Study-wide conclusions, independent of this receptor: Higher generation probabilities were observed for clonotypes shared by all four sorted-subset donors than for non-shared clonotypes. Only blood was sampled, and tissue TCR repertoires likely differ from those in blood. About 5% of naive CD4, 3.5% of naive CD8, 2.3% of memory CD4, and around 0.4% of memory CD8 clonotypes were shared across a few donors. Pairwise subsampling led to the expectation that sequencing depth would affect the degree of clonotype sharing among donors. Estimated clonotype richness was generally larger for naive than for memory subsets. Because the study included a small number of donors, the genetic and exposure-history diversity represented was limited. Incomplete sequencing was indicated by rarefaction of sorted-subset datasets, despite the large sequencing depth.

Trimming costs V 0 bases and J 1 base, and their ends lie 3 bases apart. The CDR3 runs 13 residues from the cysteine to the phenylalanine. CDR3 DNA only is kept here, 39 bases in frame from base 1. In the germline V gene, CDR1 corresponds to SGHVS and CDR2 to FQNEAQ. Using the deep immunoSEQ assay, TCR CDR3 regions were amplified from genomic DNA by multiplex PCR. Extracted genomic DNA from each cell subset was distributed evenly across all wells of several immunoSEQ 96-well plates, and each plate was treated as a replicate. For sorted subsets, 150 to 200 ng genomic DNA, equal to tens of thousands of T cell genomes, was loaded into each replicate PCR. Purified libraries were quantified with a Qubit 3.0 fluorometer, sized on a Bioanalyzer 2100, and re-quantified with the KAPA Library Quantification kit. A separate single-read 150-cycle Illumina NextSeq 550 flow cell was used to sequence each immunoSEQ 96-well plate. From the authors' description of their analysis: The immunoSEQ output contained only junctional sequences without quality scores, so filtering could not match that applied to full-length reads. Sequences were annotated with PyIR, a Python wrapper for IgBLAST v1.9, and V/J genes and CDR3 were assigned using IMGT germline references. Any read was removed if the V/J assignment was weak (E-value above 1e-6), the CDR3 was missing, or the read contained stop codons, out-of-frame junctions, or ambiguous translated residues. A V3J clonotype was defined by an identical inferred V gene, J gene, and CDR3 amino acid sequence. The percentage overlap between two repertoires was calculated by dividing the number of shared unique clonotypes by the size of the smaller repertoire. Repertoire richness was assessed with RTK rarefaction, the Chao1 estimator, and Recon v2.1 estimates of unobserved clonotypes. Generation probabilities were computed with OLGA for all TCRbeta clonotypes obtained by the gDNA method from several donors. TCRdb mirrors the immuneACCESS table, restricted to in-frame sequences. Some clones are absent from its copies; in checked studies, under half trace to an unresolved V gene, and the reason for the others is unknown. The V and J calls and the clone size are those of that table, but D and trimming were determined from the DNA. The sample records millions of clones, approximately 93% of which are singletons. In total, the top ten clones hold 0.39% of the sample.

The donors were healthy, HIV-negative adults who had no recently reported acute infections or vaccinations. All donors were Caucasian adults living in Nashville, Tennessee, USA. Magnetic negative selection was used to enrich CD4+ T cells, after which naive cells were positively selected on CD45RA and the negative fraction became the memory subset. Blood was collected by leukapheresis, and PBMCs were isolated by Ficoll-Histopaque density gradient centrifugation and then cryopreserved in liquid nitrogen vapor phase. Analytical flow cytometry was used to check the purity and quantity of every magnetically sorted T cell population. Genomic DNA was isolated from each sorted fraction and quantified by UV absorbance on a Nanodrop 2000c.

Sequencing was carried out using naive CD4+ T cells from PBMCs. The cell subset or site tag for this specimen amounts to: CD45RA+ positively selected. The V gene is TRBV7-8 and the J gene is TRBJ1-1; no confident D gene assignment can be made. The TCR sequence derives from a man aged 18 to 30 in good health. Some clones in this sample may be carry-over from other donors' samples. The DNA is as follows: TGTGCCAGCAGCTTAGCGGAGAACACTGAAGCTTTCTTT. Translated, it reads CASSLAENTEAFF.